The 6 T cell receptor beta chains below were found in one sample sequenced in a study of post-analysis software for immune sequencing data. General study findings and limits: The five TRBV segments detected at higher frequency in patients than in controls included TRBV5-6, TRBV5-1 and TRBV20-1.

The antigens of these receptors remain unknown. Unique-molecular-identifier-tagged TCR beta cDNA libraries were used. TCRdb reprocessed the PCR reads via MiXCR and lists one record per CDR3 protein. The table has about 760,000 distinct CDR3 sequences, approximately 30% seen once. Input material: blood. The receptor source for this set is a girl between 5 and 17 years old with multiple sclerosis.

The J gene is TRBJ2-4, the V gene TRBV6-2 or TRBV6-3; perhaps TRBD1 as D (5 bases). The last part of the DNA fits TRBJ2-7 better; the J call may be wrong. This CDR3 contains 14 residues. Per the germline V gene, CDR1 is MNHEY and CDR2 is SVGEGT. DNA of the CDR3: TGTGCCAGCAGTTACTTGCAGGGTGGTGACGAGCAGTACTTC. This codes for CASSYLQGGDEQYF.

This clonotype was seen a single time. The rearrangement joins TRBV6-1 to TRBJ2-2, with D perhaps matching TRBD2 (6 bases). The CDR3 covers 18 residues. Germline CDR1 and CDR2: MNHNS and SASEGT. The V end lost 6 bases, the J end lost 4 bases, and 24 bases lay between the germline ends. The CDR3: CASSPQFLGGRGTGELFF. Here the CDR3 DNA reads TGTGCCAGCAGCCCCCAATTCTTGGGGGGACGGGGCACCGGGGAGCTGTTTTTT.

This clonotype showed up many times. J is TRBJ2-1 and V is TRBV5-1; D is unclear. The ends were cut back, 4 bases at V and 0 bases at J, with 5 bases in the middle. The CDR3 runs 13 residues. The germline gives CDR1 SGHRS, CDR2 YFSETQ. CDR3 loop: CASSPRSYNEQFF. CDR3 coding DNA: TGCGCCAGCAGCCCCCGCTCCTACAATGAGCAGTTCTTC.

The chain recombines TRBV5-1 with TRBJ1-2; D not certain. This CDR3 region has 18 residues. Germline CDR1 is SGHRS and CDR2 is YFSETQ. With 2 bases removed from V and 4 bases from J, the gap between germline ends came to 24 bases. The CDR3 DNA follows: TGCGCCAGCAGCTTTCATAAGTCCTTCGAAGCAGAAACCTATGGCTACACCTTC. Translated, it gives CASSFHKSFEAETYGYTF.

The rearrangement links TRBV28 to TRBJ2-4; TRBD1 matches at 10 bases. CDR1 is MDHEN, CDR2 SYDVKM, per germline. CDR3 length: 17 amino acids. J lost 2 bases, V lost 5 bases, and 9 bases had no gene match. The CDR3 protein is CASSPPGTGVTKNIQYF. CDR3 in DNA: TGTGCCAGCAGTCCTCCTGGGACAGGGGTAACCAAAAACATTCAGTACTTC.

This clonotype was counted a few times. This rearrangement joins TRBV3-1 to TRBJ2-7; D is perhaps TRBD1 or TRBD2 (5 bases each). This CDR3 comprises 13 residues. The V gene's germline CDR1 is LGHDT and CDR2 YNNKEL (reference sequence). Trimming took 8 bases from V and 6 from J, leaving 17 bases between them. The CDR3 reads CASSNGALAEQYF. For the CDR3, the DNA is TGTGCCAGCTCAAACGGGGCCCTAGCCGAGCAGTACTTC.